These 24 T cell receptor beta chains share one sample of origin, sequenced in a study of lymphopenia after photon versus proton radiotherapy. The assay was immunoSEQ multiplex PCR, and TCRdb's table has in-frame clones only and misses some. Found here are tens of thousands of clones, more than 85% of them singletons; the top ten hold about a sixth. The sample in question was peripheral blood, obtained from a patient treated with photon-based radiotherapy. The receptors were sampled from a middle-aged woman with cholangiocarcinoma.

This chain joins TRBV7-3 and TRBJ2-3, with D perhaps given as TRBD1 or TRBD2 (5 bases each). Germline V CDR1 and CDR2: SGHTA, FQGTGA. V shed 5 bases and J shed 3 bases, with 12 bases lying between them. The CDR3 has 14 residues. The CDR3 DNA reads TGTGCCAGCAGCCAGGGAGTAGGTACAGATACGCAGTATTTT. It yields the protein CASSQGVGTDTQYF.

A single count supports this clone. This sequence joins TRBV5-1 and TRBJ2-7, with 7 bases aligning to TRBD1. The CDR3 spans 15 residues. Germline V lookup: CDR1 SGHRS, CDR2 YFSETQ. Trimming took 0 bases from V and 1 from J; bases not matched to a gene: 4. The CDR3, as DNA: TGCGCCAGCAGCTTGGGCGACAGGGTTTCCTACGAGCAGTACTTC. As protein: CASSLGDRVSYEQYF.

This chain joins TRBV25-1 and TRBJ1-4; D is perhaps TRBD1 (5 bases). The germline V and J ends were trimmed by 6 bases and 2 bases, with 10 bases remaining between them. This CDR3 is 14 amino acids long. The germline gives CDR1 MGHDK, CDR2 SYGVNS. The CDR3 nucleotides are TGTGCCAGCAGCCGCAGGGCGACTAATGAAAAACTGTTTTTT. This codes for CASSRRATNEKLFF. Full variable domain (outside the CDR3, taken from reference TRBV25-1 and TRBJ1-4): EADIYQTPRYLVIGTGKKITLECSQTMGHDKMYWYQQDPGMELHLIHYSYGVNSTEKGDLSSESTVSRIRTEHFPLTLESARPSHTSQYLCASSRRATNEKLFFGSGTQLSVL.

This chain links TRBV11-2 with TRBJ1-6; no clear D gene. With 5 bases removed from V and 7 bases from J, the gap between germline ends came to 9 bases. This CDR3 comprises 13 residues. The germline gives CDR1 SGHAT, CDR2 FQNNGV. The CDR3, as DNA: TGTGCCAGCAGCGTCCTGGGGAATTCACCCCTCCACTTT. This encodes CASSVLGNSPLHF.

The rearrangement joins TRBV15 to TRBJ2-2; 9 bases agree with TRBD2. The CDR3 length is 16 residues. Germline V lookup: CDR1 LNHNV, CDR2 YYDKDF (reference sequence). V shed 4 bases and J 0 bases; nucleotides not matched to a gene: 3. The CDR3 spells CATSTRLAANTGELFF. CDR3 coding DNA: TGTGCCACCAGCACGAGACTAGCGGCGAACACCGGGGAGCTGTTTTTT.

The CDR3 sequence is CASSPPSEETQYF. The CDR3 DNA sequence: TGTGCCAGCTCACCACCTAGCGAAGAGACCCAGTACTTC. The chain links TRBV18 to TRBJ2-5; D may be TRBD2 (5 bases). The CDR3 is 13 residues long. The germline gives CDR1 KGHSH, CDR2 LQKENI. The V gene lost 0 bases and the J gene lost 3 bases, with 5 bases spanning the gap.

The chain joins TRBV28 to TRBJ1-3; TRBD1 might be the D (5 bases). CDR3 size: 14 residues. Trimming took 3 bases from V and 4 from J, leaving 10 bases between them. The germline CDR1 and CDR2 sequences are MDHEN and SYDVKM. For the CDR3, the DNA is TGTGCCAGCAGTTTTAAGGGGCGCGGAAACACCATATATTTT. It translates to CASSFKGRGNTIYF.

This chain uses TRBV10-1 with TRBJ2-3; no clear D gene. The CDR3 has 14 amino acids. Germline V CDR1 and CDR2: WNHNN, SYGVQD (reference sequence). Trimming pared 2 bases from V and 1 base from J, leaving 7 bases between. CDR3 coding DNA: TGCGCCAGCAGTGAGCGCTACCGCACAGATACGCAGTATTTT. This codes for CASSERYRTDTQYF.

This chain uses TRBV2 with TRBJ2-7, with 12 bases fitting TRBD2. The CDR3 is made up of 16 amino acids. Trimming cost V 8 bases and J 4 bases; bases outside gene matches: 12. Germline CDR1 reads SNHLY; CDR2 reads FYNNEI. The CDR3 DNA follows: TGTGCCAGCCCTAGCGGGAGGGCGCAAAGGGGATACGAGCAGTACTTC. Translated, it gives CASPSGRAQRGYEQYF.

The chain carries TRBV5-1 and TRBJ2-1; D unclear. CDR3 length: 15 residues. V lost 6 bases and J 1 base, leaving 14 bases between the germline ends. Germline CDR1 SGHRS, CDR2 YFSETQ. This CDR3 is CASTKTLASYNEQFF. The CDR3 DNA reads as TGCGCCAGCACTAAAACCCTGGCGTCCTACAATGAGCAGTTCTTC. The variable domain in full, completed from reference TRBV5-1 and TRBJ2-1, reads KAGVTQTPRYLIKTRGQQVTLSCSPISGHRSVSWYQQTPGQGLQFLFEYFSETQRNKGNFPGRFSGRQFSNSRSEMNVSTLELGDSALYLCASTKTLASYNEQFFGPGTRLTVL.

This clone ranks as medium-sized. The J gene is TRBJ2-7, the V gene TRBV6-1; D is unresolved. The V gene's germline CDR1 is MNHNS and CDR2 SASEGT. CDR3 length equals 13 residues. With 2 bases removed from V and 0 bases from J, the gap between germline ends came to 5 bases. Here the CDR3 reads CASSETVSYEQYF. As DNA, the CDR3 is TGTGCCAGCAGTGAAACAGTCTCCTACGAGCAGTACTTC.

The rearrangement links TRBV9 to TRBJ1-1; D is unresolved. The CDR3 covers 14 residues. V lost 0 bases and J 4 bases, leaving 10 bases between the germline ends. CDR1 is SGDLS, CDR2 YYNGEE, per germline. The chain's CDR3 is CASSVGGGGTEAFF. DNA of the CDR3: TGTGCCAGCAGCGTAGGGGGAGGTGGCACTGAAGCTTTCTTT. Filled out from reference TRBV9 and TRBJ1-1, the complete variable domain reads DSGVTQTPKHLITATGQRVTLRCSPRSGDLSVYWYQQSLDQGLQFLIQYYNGEERAKGNILERFSAQQFPDLHSELNLSSLELGDSALYFCASSVGGGGTEAFFGQGTRLTVV.

The chain is built from TRBV4-2 and TRBJ1-1, with D unclear. The ends were cut back, 1 base at V and 1 base at J, with 13 bases in the middle. This CDR3 contains 16 residues. Germline V gives CDR1 LGHNA, CDR2 YNFKEQ. Here the CDR3 reads CASSQVSGGKNTEAFF. The CDR3, as DNA: TGTGCCAGCAGCCAAGTCTCGGGAGGGAAGAACACTGAAGCTTTCTTT.

The rearrangement links TRBV27 to TRBJ1-2; 9 positions agree with TRBD1. V was clipped by 0 bases and J by 2 bases; unmatched bases: 4. The CDR3 totals 16 residues. The V gene's germline CDR1 is MNHEY and CDR2 SMNVEV (reference sequence). CDR3 amino acids: CASSLSRQGVNYGYTF. CDR3 in DNA: TGTGCCAGCAGTTTATCCCGACAGGGGGTAAACTATGGCTACACCTTC.

The rearrangement links TRBV29-1 to TRBJ1-1; tentative D call: TRBD1 (5 bases). The CDR3 extends over 14 amino acids. CDR1 and CDR2 from the germline V gene are SQVTM and ANQGSEA. Trimming removed 8 bases from V and 4 bases from J, with 20 bases in between. CDR3 amino acids: CSSPGGAGTTEAFF. The CDR3 nucleotides are TGCAGCTCCCCAGGTGGCGCGGGGACCACTGAAGCTTTCTTT. The complete variable domain, with remaining parts taken from reference TRBV29-1 and TRBJ1-1, reads SAVISQKPSRDICQRGTSLTIQCQVDSQVTMMFWYRQQPGQSLTLIATANQGSEATYESGFVIDKFPISRPNLTFSTLTVSNMSPEDSSIYLCSSPGGAGTTEAFFGQGTRLTVV.

The V gene is TRBV7-2, the J gene TRBJ1-5; 8 bases agree with TRBD1. This CDR3 contains 19 residues. Germline assignment: CDR1 SGHTA and CDR2 FQGNSA. With V trimmed by 5 bases and J by 0 bases, 15 bases remained unmatched. The CDR3 loop is CASSPDWTGFANSNQPQHF. CDR3 nucleotide sequence: TGTGCCAGCAGCCCAGATTGGACAGGGTTTGCTAATAGCAATCAGCCCCAGCATTTT.

The chain combines TRBV11-1 with TRBJ2-7; 8 bases are shared with TRBD1. With 5 bases clipped from V and 4 bases from J, the junction kept 7 bases outside the gene matches. The CDR3 has 14 amino acids. In germline, CDR1 is SGHAT, CDR2 FQDESV (reference sequence). The CDR3 reads CASSERQGAYEQYF. The CDR3 nucleotides read TGTGCCAGCAGCGAGAGGCAGGGGGCGTACGAGCAGTACTTC.

The chain links TRBV28 to TRBJ1-2; perhaps TRBD1 as D (6 bases). The CDR3 covers 15 residues. V was trimmed by 5 bases and J by 4 bases, leaving 17 bases between them. CDR1 MDHEN and CDR2 SYDVKM come from the germline V gene. The CDR3 sequence is CASSLPQGRGYGYTF. CDR3 coding DNA: TGTGCCAGCAGTCTTCCTCAGGGGCGCGGCTATGGCTACACCTTC.

The gene calls are TRBV30 and TRBJ2-6; 8 positions match TRBD1. Germline V gives CDR1 GTSNPN, CDR2 SVGIG (reference sequence). V lost 5 bases, J lost 1 base, and 7 bases stayed unmatched. The CDR3 is made up of 16 amino acids. Here the CDR3 DNA reads TGTGCCTGGGATACAGGGGGAAGTTCTGGGGCCAACGTCCTGACTTTC. This translates into CAWDTGGSSGANVLTF.

CDR3 amino acids: CASTLIPGSDEQFF. CDR3 in DNA: TGTGCCAGCACCCTAATCCCGGGATCGGATGAGCAGTTCTTC. This chain joins TRBV11-2 and TRBJ2-1; D possibly corresponds to TRBD2 (5 bases). V was shortened by 7 bases and J by 8 bases, with 18 bases between the two germline ends. The CDR3 contains 14 residues. CDR1 is SGHAT and CDR2 is FQNNGV in the germline V gene. The full variable domain, completed using reference TRBV11-2 and TRBJ2-1, is EAGVAQSPRYKIIEKRQSVAFWCNPISGHATLYWYQQILGQGPKLLIQFQNNGVVDDSQLPKDRFSAERLKGVDSTLKIQPAKLEDSAVYLCASTLIPGSDEQFFGPGTRLTVL.

The chain combines TRBV7-9 with TRBJ2-3; D not certain. The CDR3 sequence is 14 residues long. V was trimmed by 1 base and J by 3 bases, leaving 8 bases between them. CDR1 is SEHNR and CDR2 is FQNEAQ in the germline V gene (reference sequence). CDR3 coding DNA: TGTGCCAGCAGCTTAGACACCCGGACAGATACGCAGTATTTT. Translation gives CASSLDTRTDTQYF.

This chain joins TRBV7-9 and TRBJ1-1; D gene ambiguous. Germline CDR1 and CDR2: SEHNR and FQNEAQ (reference sequence). The CDR3 is 15 amino acids. V lost 1 base, J lost 3 bases, and 12 bases lay in between. The CDR3 reads CASSLVGPTHTEAFF. Here the CDR3 DNA reads TGTGCCAGCAGCTTAGTGGGTCCGACGCACACTGAAGCTTTCTTT.

This chain links TRBV28 with TRBJ1-5, with 7 nucleotides matching TRBD1. The germline V gene encodes CDR1 MDHEN and CDR2 SYDVKM. CDR3 length: 19 amino acids. V gave up 1 base and J gave up 6 bases; unmatched junction bases: 18. The CDR3 loop reads CASSLSSGQFSPGGQPQHF. The CDR3 DNA is TGTGCCAGCAGTTTATCTTCGGGACAGTTTTCACCTGGGGGTCAGCCCCAGCATTTT.

The chain carries TRBV25-1 and TRBJ1-1, with 10 bases lining up with TRBD1. V shed 3 bases, J shed 2 bases, and the junction held 6 bases outside the gene matches. Germline lookup yields CDR1 MGHDK and CDR2 SYGVNS. The CDR3 totals 16 residues. The CDR3 spells CASSDGDRGFNTEAFF. Here the CDR3 DNA reads TGTGCCAGCAGTGACGGGGACAGGGGCTTTAACACTGAAGCTTTCTTT.